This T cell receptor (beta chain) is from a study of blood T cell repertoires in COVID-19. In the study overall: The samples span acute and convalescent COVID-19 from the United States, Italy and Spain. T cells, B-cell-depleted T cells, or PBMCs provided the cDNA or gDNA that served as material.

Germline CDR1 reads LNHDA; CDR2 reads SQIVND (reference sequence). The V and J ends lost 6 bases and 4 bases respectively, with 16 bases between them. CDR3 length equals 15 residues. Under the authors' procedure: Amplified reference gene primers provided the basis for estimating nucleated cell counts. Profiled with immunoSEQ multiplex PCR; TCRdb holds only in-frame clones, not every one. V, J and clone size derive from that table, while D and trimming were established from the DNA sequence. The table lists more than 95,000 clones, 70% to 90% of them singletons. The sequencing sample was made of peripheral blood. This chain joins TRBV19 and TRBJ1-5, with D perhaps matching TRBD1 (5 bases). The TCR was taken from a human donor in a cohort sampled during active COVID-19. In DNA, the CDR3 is TGTGCCAGTAGAGACAGTCCCAGGCGGAATCAGCCCCAGCATTTT. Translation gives CASRDSPRRNQPQHF.